The 4 T cell receptor beta chains given below trace back to one sample, sequenced in a study of cytomegalovirus exposure and HLA in healthy donors. The PCR employed 60 Vbeta primers together with 13 Jbeta primers. Only in-frame clones appear in the TCRdb table, and some are missing; sequencing was by immunoSEQ multiplex PCR. The sample shows over 100,000 clones, approximately 79% of them seen only once. Sample: PBMCs. Receptors originate from a male donor in good health and CMV-seronegative.

The chain employs TRBV6-1 and TRBJ1-5; 9 bases are shared with TRBD1. This CDR3 comprises 16 residues. Germline trimming cut 4 bases from V and 7 bases from J; bases unmatched to any gene: 11. Germline V gene sequence: CDR1 MNHNS, CDR2 SASEGT. CDR3 bases: TGTGCCAGCAGTGTTAGGACAGGGGAGAAGGGACAGCCCCAGCATTTT. Residues: CASSVRTGEKGQPQHF.

The J gene is TRBJ1-1, the V gene TRBV27; 11 positions match TRBD1. The trim removed 10 bases at V and 2 bases at J, leaving 6 bases unmatched. CDR3 length: 14 residues. Germline lookup yields CDR1 MNHEY and CDR2 SMNVEV (reference sequence). The CDR3 coding sequence is TGTGCCACCTGGACAGGGGGCCGAAACACTGAAGCTTTCTTT. It codes for CATWTGGRNTEAFF.

J is TRBJ1-2 and V is TRBV6-4; maybe TRBD1 (5 bases). This CDR3 has 15 residues. The V and J ends lost 2 bases and 4 bases respectively, with 14 bases between them. Germline assignment: CDR1 MRHNA and CDR2 SNTAGT. The CDR3 sequence is CASSDVPGLTYGYTF. CDR3 in DNA: TGTGCCAGCAGTGACGTTCCGGGACTCACCTATGGCTACACCTTC.

V gene TRBV11-2 combines with J gene TRBJ2-5; 10 bases align to TRBD2. V was pared by 5 bases and J by 5 bases, with 8 bases of the junction left unmatched. Germline assignment: CDR1 SGHAT and CDR2 FQNNGV. This CDR3 region has 15 residues. The CDR3, as DNA: TGTGCCAGCAGCCGAGAGCGGGGGGGCGGGGAGACCCAGTACTTC. It is translated as CASSRERGGGETQYF.